This T cell receptor (beta chain) was found in a study of radiation and T cells in renal cell carcinoma. Germline CDR1 reads SGHTA; CDR2 reads FQGNSA. The germline V and J ends were trimmed by 3 bases and 5 bases, with 16 bases remaining between them. The CDR3 sequence is 15 residues long. Time point denoted: baseline pretreatment blood. The treatment is: 15 Gy SBRT to primary tumor, nephrectomy 4 weeks later. Radiation-treated patients gave blood at baseline, week 2 and week 4. This table comes from immunoSEQ multiplex PCR, and its TCRdb copy is limited to in-frame clones, with some not included. The sample includes 70,000 to 95,000 clones, 70% to 85% of them seen just once.

Sample: blood, taken from a patient whose treatment included radiotherapy and nephrectomy. This TCR derives from a man aged 55 to 70 with renal cell carcinoma. This chain uses TRBV7-2 with TRBJ2-5; weak D call: TRBD2 (7 bases). CDR3 residues: CASSFSGGEGETQYF. The CDR3 DNA follows: TGTGCCAGCAGCTTCTCGGGGGGCGAGGGGGAGACCCAGTACTTC.